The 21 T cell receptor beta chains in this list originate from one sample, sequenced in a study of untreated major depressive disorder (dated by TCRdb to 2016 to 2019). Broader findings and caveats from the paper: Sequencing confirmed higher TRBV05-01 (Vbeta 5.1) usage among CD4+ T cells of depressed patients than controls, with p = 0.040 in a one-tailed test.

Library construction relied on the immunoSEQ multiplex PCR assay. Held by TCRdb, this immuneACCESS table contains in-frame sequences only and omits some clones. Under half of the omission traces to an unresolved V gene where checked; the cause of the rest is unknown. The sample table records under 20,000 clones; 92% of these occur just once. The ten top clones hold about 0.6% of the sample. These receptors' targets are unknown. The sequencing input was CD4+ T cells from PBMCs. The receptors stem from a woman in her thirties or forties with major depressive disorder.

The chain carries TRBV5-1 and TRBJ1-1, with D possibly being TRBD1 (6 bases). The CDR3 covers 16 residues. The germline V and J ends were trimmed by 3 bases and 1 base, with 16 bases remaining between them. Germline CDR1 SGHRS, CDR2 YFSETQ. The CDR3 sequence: CASSSAAGGGNTEAFF. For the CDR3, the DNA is TGCGCCAGCAGCTCCGCTGCGGGGGGCGGGAACACTGAAGCTTTCTTT.

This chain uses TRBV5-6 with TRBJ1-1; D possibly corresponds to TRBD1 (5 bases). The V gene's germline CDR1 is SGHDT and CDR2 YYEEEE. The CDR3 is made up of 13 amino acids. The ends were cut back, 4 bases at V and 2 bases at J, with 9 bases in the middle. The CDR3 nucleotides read TGTGCCAGCAGCCAGGACATCAACACTGAAGCTTTCTTT. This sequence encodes CASSQDINTEAFF.

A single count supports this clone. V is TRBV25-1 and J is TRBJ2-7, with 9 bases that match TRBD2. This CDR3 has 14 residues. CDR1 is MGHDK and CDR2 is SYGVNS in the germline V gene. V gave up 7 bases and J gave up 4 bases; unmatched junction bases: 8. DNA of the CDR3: TGTGCCAGCAACGCGGAGCGGGGGGCTTACGAGCAGTACTTC. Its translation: CASNAERGAYEQYF.

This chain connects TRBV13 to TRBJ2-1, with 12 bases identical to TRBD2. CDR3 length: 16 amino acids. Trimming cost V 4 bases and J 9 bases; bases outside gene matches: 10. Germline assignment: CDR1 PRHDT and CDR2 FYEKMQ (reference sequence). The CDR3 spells CASSSTLAGGPSEQFF. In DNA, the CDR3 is TGTGCCAGCAGCTCCACCCTAGCGGGGGGGCCAAGTGAGCAGTTCTTC.

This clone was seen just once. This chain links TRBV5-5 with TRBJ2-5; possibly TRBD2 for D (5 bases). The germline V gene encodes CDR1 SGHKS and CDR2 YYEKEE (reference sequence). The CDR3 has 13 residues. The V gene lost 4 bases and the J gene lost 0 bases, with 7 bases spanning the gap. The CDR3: CASSPGDQETQYF. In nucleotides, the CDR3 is TGTGCCAGCAGCCCCGGGGACCAAGAGACCCAGTACTTC.

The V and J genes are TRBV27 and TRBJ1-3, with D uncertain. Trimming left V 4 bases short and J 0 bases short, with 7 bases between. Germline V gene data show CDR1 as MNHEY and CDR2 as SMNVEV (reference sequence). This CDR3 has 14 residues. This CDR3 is CASSSGVSGNTIYF. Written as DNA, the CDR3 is TGTGCCAGCAGTTCGGGCGTCTCTGGAAACACCATATATTTT.

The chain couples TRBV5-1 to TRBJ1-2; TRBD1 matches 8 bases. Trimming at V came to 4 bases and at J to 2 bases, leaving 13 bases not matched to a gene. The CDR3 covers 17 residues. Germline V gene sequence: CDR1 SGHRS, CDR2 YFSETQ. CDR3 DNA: TGCGCCAGCAGCGGCTCGGCAGGGGGCGCCTTGAACTATGGCTACACCTTC. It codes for CASSGSAGGALNYGYTF.

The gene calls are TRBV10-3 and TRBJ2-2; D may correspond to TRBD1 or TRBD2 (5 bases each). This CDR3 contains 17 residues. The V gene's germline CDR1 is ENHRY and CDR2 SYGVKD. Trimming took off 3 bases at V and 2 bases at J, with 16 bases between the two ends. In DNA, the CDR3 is TGTGCCATCAGTGAATTGCCTCCGGGACCTAACACCGGGGAGCTGTTTTTT. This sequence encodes CAISELPPGPNTGELFF.

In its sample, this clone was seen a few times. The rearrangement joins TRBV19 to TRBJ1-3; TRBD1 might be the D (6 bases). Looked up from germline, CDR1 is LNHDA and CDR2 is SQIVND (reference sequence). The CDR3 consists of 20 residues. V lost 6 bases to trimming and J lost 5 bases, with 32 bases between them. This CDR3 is CASSPRPQGLGALLRNTIYF. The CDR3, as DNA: TGTGCCAGTAGCCCGCGACCACAGGGCTTGGGGGCCTTACTGCGAAACACCATATATTTT.

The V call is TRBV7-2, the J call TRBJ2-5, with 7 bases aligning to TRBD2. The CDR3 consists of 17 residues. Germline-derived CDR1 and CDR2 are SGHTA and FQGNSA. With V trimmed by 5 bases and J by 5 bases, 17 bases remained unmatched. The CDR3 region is CASSPLPLAAGRETQYF. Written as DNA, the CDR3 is TGTGCCAGCAGCCCTCTGCCTCTAGCGGCGGGCCGGGAGACCCAGTACTTC.

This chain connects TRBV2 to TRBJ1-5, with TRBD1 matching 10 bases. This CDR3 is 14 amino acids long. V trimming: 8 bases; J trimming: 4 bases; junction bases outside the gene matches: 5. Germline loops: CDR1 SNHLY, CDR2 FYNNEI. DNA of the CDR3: TGTGCCAGCGGCTGGACAGGGGGGAATCAGCCCCAGCATTTT. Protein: CASGWTGGNQPQHF.

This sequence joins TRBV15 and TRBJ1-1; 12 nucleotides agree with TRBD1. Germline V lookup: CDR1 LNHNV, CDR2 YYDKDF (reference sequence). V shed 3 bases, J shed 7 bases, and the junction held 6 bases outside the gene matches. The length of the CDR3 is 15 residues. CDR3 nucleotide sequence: TGTGCCACCAGCAGTCGAGGGACAGGGGGCAATGAAGCTTTCTTT. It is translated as CATSSRGTGGNEAFF.

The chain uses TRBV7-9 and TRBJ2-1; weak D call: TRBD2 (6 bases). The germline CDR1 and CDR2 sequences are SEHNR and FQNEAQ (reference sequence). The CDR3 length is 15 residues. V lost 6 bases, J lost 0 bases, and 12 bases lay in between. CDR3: CASRPRGDSYNEQFF. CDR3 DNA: TGTGCCAGCAGGCCGCGGGGAGACTCCTACAATGAGCAGTTCTTC.

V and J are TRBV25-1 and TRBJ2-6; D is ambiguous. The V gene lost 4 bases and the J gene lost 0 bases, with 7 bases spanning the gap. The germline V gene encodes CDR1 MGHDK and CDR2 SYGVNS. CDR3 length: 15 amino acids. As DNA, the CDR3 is TGTGCCAGCAGTGGAAGAGGCTCTGGGGCCAACGTCCTGACTTTC. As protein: CASSGRGSGANVLTF.

CDR3 bases: TGTGCCAGCAGCATAAGACTAGCGGGATACAATGAGCAGTTCTTC. It is translated as CASSIRLAGYNEQFF. The rearrangement uses TRBV27 and TRBJ2-1; 11 positions agree with TRBD2. This CDR3 comprises 15 residues. The J segment lost 4 bases and the V segment lost 6 bases, leaving 5 bases of the junction unmatched. Germline lookup yields CDR1 MNHEY and CDR2 SMNVEV (reference sequence).

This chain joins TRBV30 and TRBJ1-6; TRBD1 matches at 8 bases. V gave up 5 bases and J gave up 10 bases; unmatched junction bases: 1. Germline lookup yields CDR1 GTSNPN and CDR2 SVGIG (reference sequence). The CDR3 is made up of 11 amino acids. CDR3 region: CAWSGGSPLHF. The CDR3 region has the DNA TGTGCCTGGTCAGGGGGCTCACCCCTCCACTTT.

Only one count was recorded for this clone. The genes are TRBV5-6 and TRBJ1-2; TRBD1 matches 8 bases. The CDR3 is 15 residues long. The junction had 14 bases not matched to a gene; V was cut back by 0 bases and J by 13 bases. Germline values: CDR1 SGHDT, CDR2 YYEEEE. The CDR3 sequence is CASSLAGGTGISLTF. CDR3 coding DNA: TGTGCCAGCAGCTTGGCGGGCGGGACAGGTATCTCCCTCACCTTC.

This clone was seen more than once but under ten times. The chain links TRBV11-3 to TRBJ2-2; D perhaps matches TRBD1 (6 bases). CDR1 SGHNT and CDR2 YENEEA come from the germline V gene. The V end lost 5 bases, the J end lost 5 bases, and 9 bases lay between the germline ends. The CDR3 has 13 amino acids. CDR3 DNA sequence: TGTGCCAGCAGCCGTGGACAGACCGGGGAGCTGTTTTTT. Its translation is CASSRGQTGELFF.

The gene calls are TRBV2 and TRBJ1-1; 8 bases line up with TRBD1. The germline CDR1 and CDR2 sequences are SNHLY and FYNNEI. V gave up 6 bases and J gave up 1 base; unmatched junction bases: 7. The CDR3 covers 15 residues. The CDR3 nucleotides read TGTGCCAGCAGGAACGGACAGGGCGGGAACACTGAAGCTTTCTTT. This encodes CASRNGQGGNTEAFF.

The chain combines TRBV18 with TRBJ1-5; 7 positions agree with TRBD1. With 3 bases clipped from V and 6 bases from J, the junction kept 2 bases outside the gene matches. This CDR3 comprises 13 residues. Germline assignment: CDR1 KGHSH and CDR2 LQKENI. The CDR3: CASSPTGSQPQHF. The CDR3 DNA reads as TGTGCCAGCTCACCGACAGGGTCTCAGCCCCAGCATTTT.

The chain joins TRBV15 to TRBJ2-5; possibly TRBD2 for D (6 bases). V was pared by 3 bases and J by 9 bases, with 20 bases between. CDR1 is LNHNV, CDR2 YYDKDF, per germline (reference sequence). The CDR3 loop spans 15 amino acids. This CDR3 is CATSSDRLGPVSQYF. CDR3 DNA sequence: TGTGCCACCAGCAGTGATAGACTAGGGCCGGTGTCCCAGTACTTC.